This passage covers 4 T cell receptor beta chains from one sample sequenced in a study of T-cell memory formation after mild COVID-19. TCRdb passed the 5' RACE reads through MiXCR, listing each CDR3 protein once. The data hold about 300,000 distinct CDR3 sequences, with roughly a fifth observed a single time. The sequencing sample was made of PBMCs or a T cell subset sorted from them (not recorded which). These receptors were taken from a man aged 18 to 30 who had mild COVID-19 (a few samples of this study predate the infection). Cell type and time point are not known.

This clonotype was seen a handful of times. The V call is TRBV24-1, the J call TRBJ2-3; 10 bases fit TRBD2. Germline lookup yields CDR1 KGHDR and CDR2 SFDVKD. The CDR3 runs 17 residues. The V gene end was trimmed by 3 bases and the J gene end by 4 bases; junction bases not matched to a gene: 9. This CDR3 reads CATSDAPGLASPDTQYF. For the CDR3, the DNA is TGTGCCACCAGTGATGCGCCGGGACTAGCGAGTCCAGATACGCAGTATTTT.

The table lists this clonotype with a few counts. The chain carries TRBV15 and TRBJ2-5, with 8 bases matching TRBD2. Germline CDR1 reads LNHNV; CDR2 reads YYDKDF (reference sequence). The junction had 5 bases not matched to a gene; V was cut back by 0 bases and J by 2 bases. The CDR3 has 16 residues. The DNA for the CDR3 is TGTGCCACCAGCAGAGAAGGAGCGGGGGCTCAAGAGACCCAGTACTTC. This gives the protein CATSREGAGAQETQYF. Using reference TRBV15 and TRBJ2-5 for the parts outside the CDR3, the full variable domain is DAMVIQNPRYQVTQFGKPVTLSCSQTLNHNVMYWYQQKSSQAPKLLFHYYDKDFNNEADTPDNFQSRRPNTSFCFLDIRSPGLGDTAMYLCATSREGAGAQETQYFGPGTRLLVL.

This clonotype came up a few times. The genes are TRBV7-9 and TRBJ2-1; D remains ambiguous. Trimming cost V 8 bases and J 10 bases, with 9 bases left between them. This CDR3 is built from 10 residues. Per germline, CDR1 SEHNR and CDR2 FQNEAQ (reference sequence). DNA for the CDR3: TGTGCCAGCCCCCGCAGGGAGCAGTTCTTC. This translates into CASPRREQFF.

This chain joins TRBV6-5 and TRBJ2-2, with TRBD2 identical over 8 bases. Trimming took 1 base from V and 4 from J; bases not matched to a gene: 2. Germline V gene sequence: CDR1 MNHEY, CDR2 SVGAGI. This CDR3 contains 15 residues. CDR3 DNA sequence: TGTGCCAGCAGTTACTTCGGGGGGGGCACCGGGGAGCTGTTTTTT. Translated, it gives CASSYFGGGTGELFF.